This T cell receptor (beta chain) was captured by sequencing in a study of blood T cell repertoires in COVID-19. Study information: T cells, B-cell-depleted T cells, or PBMCs provided the cDNA or gDNA that served as material.

Germline V gene data show CDR1 as MNHEY and CDR2 as SVGAGI. This CDR3 has 16 residues. V shed 1 base, J shed 2 bases, and the junction held 5 bases outside the gene matches. As processed by the authors: From reference gene primer amplification, estimates of nucleated cell counts were derived. Sequenced by immunoSEQ multiplex PCR; TCRdb stores in-frame clones only, minus some. The D gene and trimming were derived from the DNA, and the V and J assignments and clone size from that table. The sample shows about 63,000 clones, about 88% of them seen only once. Specimen: peripheral blood. This chain joins TRBV6-5 and TRBJ1-3; 7 nucleotides match TRBD1. The origin of this receptor is a human donor in a cohort sampled during active COVID-19. CDR3 DNA: TGTGCCAGCAGTTACTTACGGGACAGCCCTGGAAACACCATATATTTT. This translates into CASSYLRDSPGNTIYF.